Below, one TCR beta chain is given with its context. Its cognate antigen has yet to be identified. The record originates from a study of CXCR3-negative and CXCR3-positive naive CD8 T cells (dated by TCRdb to about 2019). General notes on the study: In total, approximately 140 million TRB reads were obtained, which works out to roughly 1.5 +/- 0.3 million reads per library. The TRBV-TRBJ cluster analysis covered naive subsets from about 5 donors and memory cells from 3 donors. Diversity and physicochemical repertoire analyses were performed on about a dozen donors pooled from two independent experiments. Study-wide conclusions, independent of this receptor: Surface CD5, linked to self-reactivity in mice, was comparable between naive subsets; TCR interaction strength was therefore also inferred from TRB CDR3 physicochemical properties. Comparably high repertoire diversity was found in both naive subsets, whereas much lower repertoire diversity was found in memory CD8+ T cells. Naive CXCR3-negative and CXCR3-positive cells from the same donor showed similar TRBV-TRBJ usage, whereas memory cells showed distinct patterns. Freshly isolated PBMCs were used for most assays because CXCR3 expression went down partially after cryopreservation.

For every CD8+ T cell subset, over 250,000 cells were flow-sorted straight into RLT lysis buffer, and each subset was sorted in triplicate. Standard density gradient centrifugation was used to isolate peripheral blood mononuclear cells from buffy coats. Total RNA was extracted from sorted cells with an RNeasy Mini Kit. The germline V gene (reference sequence) provides CDR1 DFQATT and CDR2 SNEGSKA. From the cysteine up to the phenylalanine, the CDR3 has a length of 13 residues. Only the protein is available. Instrument used: NextSeq 550. The Human TCR Profiling Kit (MiLaboratory) was used to make UMI-labeled 5' RACE TRB cDNA libraries. cDNA synthesis used the entire amount of extracted RNA, and PCR amplification then used the entire amount of cDNA produced. Libraries were prepared in parallel using an identical number of PCR cycles. From the authors' description of their analysis: With a requirement of at least two reads per UMI, MIGEC and MiXCR extracted about 52,000 +/- 9,100 unique UMI-labeled TRB cDNA molecules per library. On average, around 40,000 +/- 10,000 functional in-frame TRB CDR3 nucleotide clonotypes lacking stop codons were found per library. Diversity metrics, including normalized Shannon-Wiener and Chao1, were computed in VDJtools after downsampling to 5000 UMI-labeled TRB molecules per sample. VDJtools was used to calculate clonotype-size-weighted physicochemical properties of the central five CDR3 residues, namely interaction energy, strength, volume and Kidera factor 4. TCRdb reprocessed the reads, reporting each CDR3 protein sequence once and no DNA. The V and J calls follow TCRdb's processing rather than the paper's. The sample's table lists a count of 55,000 to 70,000 distinct CDR3 sequences. 20% to 25% of the sample belongs to the ten largest clones.

The sequencing sample was made of memory CD8+ T cells from blood. Explained via the paper, the cell subset or site label denotes: conventional CD8+ memory T cells (TMEM), sorted as controls. This sequence uses TRBV20-1 and TRBJ2-1; no DNA is available, so the TRBD2 call from TCRdb remains unchecked. The sequence was collected from a human donor in good health. Some clones in this sample may be carry-over from other donors' samples. CDR3 region: CSASWGEHNEQFF.